These T cell receptor beta chains were read from a single sample in a study of beta chain features in type 1 diabetes. Clones were read by immunoSEQ multiplex PCR, and TCRdb kept only the in-frame ones, dropping some. The table has a few hundred thousand clones, around 10% seen once. The sample was central memory CD4+ T cells from blood. The receptors were sampled from a man aged 25 to 40 with type 1 diabetes. Each CDR3 is given with its conserved first and last residue. The D gene is left open where the match is weak. Clone size appears in some rows only: once, few, many, or a class for an expanded clone.

few,TRBJ2-3,TRBV5-1,TRBD2,CASSLTGTSEDTQYF,TGCGCCAGCAGCTTGACCGGGACTAGCGAGGATACGCAGTATTTT
few,TRBJ2-3,TRBV11-1,TRBD1,CASSPGQVTDTQYF,TGTGCCAGCAGCCCAGGACAGGTGACAGATACGCAGTATTTT
few,TRBJ2-7,TRBV9,-,CASSVGLSIYEQYF,TGTGCCAGCAGCGTAGGCCTTAGCATATACGAGCAGTACTTC
few,TRBJ1-2,TRBV19,TRBD1,CASSTGTGANYGYTF,TGTGCCAGTAGTACCGGGACAGGAGCTAACTATGGCTACACCTTC
-,TRBJ2-3,TRBV19,TRBD1,CASNYQTGSTDTQYF,TGTGCCAGTAACTACCAGACAGGGAGCACAGATACGCAGTATTTT
-,TRBJ2-2,TRBV28,TRBD1,CASRRTGMNTGELFF,TGTGCCAGCAGGCGGACAGGGATGAACACCGGGGAGCTGTTTTTT
few,TRBJ2-5,TRBV19,TRBD2,CASRAQRSGIETQYF,TGTGCCAGTAGAGCCCAGCGCAGCGGGATAGAGACCCAGTACTTC
few,TRBJ1-1,TRBV27,TRBD1,CASRRQGWDTEAFF,TGTGCCAGCAGAAGACAGGGCTGGGACACTGAAGCTTTCTTT
few,TRBJ1-5,TRBV7-6,-,CASSLVEDQPQHF,TGTGCCAGCAGCTTAGTAGAGGATCAGCCCCAGCATTTT
many,TRBJ2-1,TRBV19,TRBD1,CASSWRQGRNEQFF,TGTGCCAGTAGTTGGCGACAGGGTAGAAATGAGCAGTTCTTC
-,TRBJ2-7,TRBV5-1,TRBD2,CASSFNSGSSYEQYF,TGCGCCAGCAGCTTTAATAGCGGGAGCTCCTACGAGCAGTACTTC
-,TRBJ2-3,TRBV5-1,TRBD1,CASSNTPGQGTDTQYF,TGCGCCAGCAGCAACACCCCGGGACAGGGGACAGATACGCAGTATTTT
-,TRBJ2-3,TRBV18,-,CASSPIQGSDTQYF,TGTGCCAGCTCACCCATCCAGGGATCCGATACGCAGTATTTT
few,TRBJ1-2,TRBV5-1,-,CASSEAGGKYGYTF,TGCGCCAGCAGCGAAGCTGGGGGGAAATATGGCTACACCTTC
-,TRBJ2-3,TRBV7-2,TRBD2,CASSLRLAGKTDTQYF,TGTGCCAGCAGCCTACGACTAGCGGGAAAGACAGATACGCAGTATTTT